The 17 T cell receptor beta chains reported below all come from one sample, sequenced in a study of PD-1 blockade in classical Hodgkin lymphoma. The data were produced by immunoSEQ multiplex PCR, yet TCRdb's version contains in-frame clones alone and is incomplete. The table includes tens of thousands of clones, approximately 70% detected once. Relapse after autologous stem cell transplantation occurred in every patient, and brentuximab vedotin exposure varied. The material was peripheral blood mononuclear cells (PBMCs), obtained before the second cycle of nivolumab. The receptors were sampled from a human donor with classical Hodgkin lymphoma.

The V gene is TRBV7-9, the J gene TRBJ2-5, with D possibly called TRBD1 or TRBD2 (5 bases each). The germline V gene encodes CDR1 SEHNR and CDR2 FQNEAQ (reference sequence). V lost 0 bases to trimming and J lost 7 bases, with 9 bases between them. CDR3 length equals 13 residues. CDR3 sequence reads: CASSLAGAGTQYF. CDR3 in DNA: TGTGCCAGCAGCTTAGCCGGGGCCGGGACCCAGTACTTC. The full variable domain, completed using reference TRBV7-9 and TRBJ2-5, is DTGVSQNPRHKITKRGQNVTFRCDPISEHNRLYWYRQTLGQGPEFLTYFQNEAQLEKSRLLSDRFSAERPKGSFSTLEIQRTEQGDSAMYLCASSLAGAGTQYFGPGTRLLVL.

This clone was found a few times. This chain uses TRBV19 with TRBJ1-5, with TRBD1 matching over 7 bases. Trimming cost V 8 bases and J 1 base; bases outside gene matches: 5. This CDR3 comprises 14 residues. Germline CDR1 LNHDA, CDR2 SQIVND (reference sequence). CDR3 sequence reads: CASDRAGSNQPQHF. DNA of the CDR3: TGTGCCAGTGACAGGGCGGGCAGCAATCAGCCCCAGCATTTT.

This clone appeared a few times. V is TRBV18 and J is TRBJ1-1, with D unresolved. Trimming left V 3 bases short and J 1 base short, with 6 bases between. The germline V gene encodes CDR1 KGHSH and CDR2 LQKENI. The CDR3 is 13 residues long. The CDR3 spells CASSPRQNTEAFF. CDR3 DNA sequence: TGTGCCAGCTCACCCAGACAGAACACTGAAGCTTTCTTT.

The J gene is TRBJ1-5, the V gene TRBV29-1; TRBD1 aligns across 10 bases. CDR1 is SQVTM, CDR2 ANQGSEA, per germline. The CDR3 runs 13 residues. Unmatched junction bases numbered 2, after V lost 6 bases and J lost 3 bases. CDR3 in DNA: TGCAGCGTCGGGACAGGGGCCAATCAGCCCCAGCATTTT. Encoded protein: CSVGTGANQPQHF.

DNA for the CDR3: TGCGCCAGCAGCTTCGGAGGCGAGACCCAGTACTTC. It encodes CASSFGGETQYF. The chain carries TRBV5-1 and TRBJ2-5; tentative D call: TRBD2 (5 bases). Germline V lookup: CDR1 SGHRS, CDR2 YFSETQ. The V end was cut by 2 bases, the J end by 5 bases, with 7 bases between. The CDR3 covers 12 residues.

This clone is classed as medium-sized. This sequence joins TRBV2 and TRBJ2-2, with D tentatively TRBD1 (6 bases). The CDR3 spans 14 residues. Germline V gene lookup returns CDR1 SNHLY and CDR2 FYNNEI. V shed 7 bases and J shed 5 bases, with 14 bases lying between them. This CDR3 is CASKTDTGTGELFF. As DNA, the CDR3 is TGTGCCAGCAAAACAGACACAGGGACCGGGGAGCTGTTTTTT.

J is TRBJ1-6 and V is TRBV28; TRBD1 is a possible D gene (6 bases). Germline CDR1 MDHEN, CDR2 SYDVKM. Trimming shortened V by 2 bases and J by 10 bases, and 15 bases separated the two germline ends. The CDR3 is made up of 15 amino acids. The CDR3 DNA sequence: TGTGCCAGCAGTTTAACGGGTCAGGGGCGCTCACCCCTCCACTTT. Translated, it gives CASSLTGQGRSPLHF. The variable domain in full, completed from reference TRBV28 and TRBJ1-6, reads DVKVTQSSRYLVKRTGEKVFLECVQDMDHENMFWYRQDPGLGLRLIYFSYDVKMKEKGDIPEGYSVSREKKERFSLILESASTNQTSMYLCASSLTGQGRSPLHFGNGTRLTVT.

V usage is TRBV4-3 and J usage is TRBJ1-1; D unresolved. V was cut by 0 bases and J by 4 bases, with 21 bases left in between. CDR1 LGHNA and CDR2 YSLEER come from the germline V gene. The CDR3 extends over 18 amino acids. CDR3 loop: CASSQDRTKWEGGTEAFF. CDR3 in DNA: TGCGCCAGCAGCCAAGATCGTACTAAATGGGAGGGAGGCACTGAAGCTTTCTTT.

V gene TRBV6-5 combines with J gene TRBJ2-7; 8 bases are a match to TRBD1. This CDR3 has 14 amino acids. With 6 bases clipped from V and 6 bases from J, the junction kept 10 bases outside the gene matches. The V gene's germline CDR1 is MNHEY and CDR2 SVGAGI. The CDR3 protein is CASSPGRTGGEQYV. In nucleotides, the CDR3 is TGTGCCAGCAGCCCCGGACGTACAGGGGGCGAGCAGTACGTC.

This clone turned up a few times. The chain carries TRBV5-4 and TRBJ2-2; 7 positions agree with TRBD1. V was clipped by 3 bases and J by 6 bases; unmatched bases: 2. Germline V gene data show CDR1 as SGHNT and CDR2 as YYREEE (reference sequence). CDR3 size: 13 residues. As DNA, the CDR3 is TGTGCCAGCAGCTCCGACAGGGCCGGGGAGCTGTTTTTT. Translating it yields CASSSDRAGELFF. Drawing the rest from reference TRBV5-4 and TRBJ2-2, the complete variable domain is ETGVTQSPTHLIKTRGQQVTLRCSSQSGHNTVSWYQQALGQGPQFIFQYYREEENGRGNFPPRFSGLQFPNYSSELNVNALELDDSALYLCASSSDRAGELFFGEGSRLTVL.

The rearrangement uses TRBV28 and TRBJ2-7; D unresolved. Trimming took off 3 bases at V and 3 bases at J, with 6 bases between the two ends. Germline loops: CDR1 MDHEN, CDR2 SYDVKM. CDR3 length equals 12 residues. In DNA, the CDR3 is TGTGCCAGCAGTTTGGGCCGCTACGAGCAGTACTTC. This codes for CASSLGRYEQYF. Full variable domain (rest looked up from reference TRBV28 and TRBJ2-7): DVKVTQSSRYLVKRTGEKVFLECVQDMDHENMFWYRQDPGLGLRLIYFSYDVKMKEKGDIPEGYSVSREKKERFSLILESASTNQTSMYLCASSLGRYEQYFGPGTRLTVT.

This clone turned up a few times. The chain recombines TRBV11-2 with TRBJ2-5; a possible D gene is TRBD2 (7 bases). The CDR3 is 13 amino acids. Trimming removed 3 bases at V and 5 bases at J, with 10 bases between. Germline-derived CDR1 and CDR2 are SGHAT and FQNNGV. CDR3 amino acids: CASSFRGAETQYF. CDR3 nucleotides: TGTGCCAGCAGCTTCCGGGGGGCCGAGACCCAGTACTTC.

The chain joins TRBV30 to TRBJ1-1; tentatively, D is TRBD1 (5 bases). Trimming took 2 bases from V and 10 from J, leaving 11 bases between them. Germline V gives CDR1 GTSNPN, CDR2 SVGIG (reference sequence). This CDR3 contains 11 residues. The CDR3 sequence: CAWSRERGAFF. In nucleotides, the CDR3 is TGTGCCTGGAGTAGAGAAAGGGGAGCTTTCTTT. The whole variable domain, remainder taken from reference TRBV30 and TRBJ1-1, is SQTIHQWPATLVQPVGSPLSLECTVEGTSNPNLYWYRQAAGRGLQLLFYSVGIGQISSEVPQNLSASRPQDRQFILSSKKLLLSDSGFYLCAWSRERGAFFGQGTRLTVV.

V gene TRBV7-2 combines with J gene TRBJ1-2; D is ambiguous. Germline V gives CDR1 SGHTA, CDR2 FQGNSA. There are 12 residues in the CDR3. V gave up 5 bases and J gave up 0 bases, with 4 bases separating them. CDR3 residues: CASSNTNYGYTF. DNA of the CDR3: TGTGCCAGCAGCAATACTAACTATGGCTACACCTTC.

The rearrangement joins TRBV7-9 to TRBJ2-3; possibly TRBD1 for D (6 bases). The CDR3 runs to 16 residues. The germline CDR1 and CDR2 sequences are SEHNR and FQNEAQ (reference sequence). Between the trimmed V and J ends, which lost 5 bases and 2 bases, there was a span of 17 bases. The chain's CDR3 is CASSPGAAHTTDTQYF. The DNA of the CDR3 is TGTGCCAGCAGCCCAGGGGCAGCCCATACCACAGATACGCAGTATTTT.

By its share, this clone is medium-sized. The chain links TRBV2 to TRBJ1-1; 9 nucleotides agree with TRBD1. J was trimmed by 4 bases and V by 9 bases; bases with no gene match: 12. Germline values: CDR1 SNHLY, CDR2 FYNNEI. The CDR3 consists of 15 residues. CDR3 nucleotides: TGTGCCAGTTTCGGACAGGGGAGGAGTGGCACTGAAGCTTTCTTT. Its translation: CASFGQGRSGTEAFF.

The chain couples TRBV19 to TRBJ2-3, with 10 bases lining up with TRBD1. This CDR3 is 15 amino acids long. V dropped 4 bases and J dropped 2; count of bases not matched to a gene: 3. CDR1 is LNHDA and CDR2 is SQIVND in the germline V gene (reference sequence). DNA of the CDR3: TGTGCCAGTAGTAGGGGGACAGGGGCCACAGATACGCAGTATTTT. Encoded protein: CASSRGTGATDTQYF.